One sample yielded the 27 T cell receptor beta chains listed below, sequenced in a study of blood T cell repertoires in COVID-19 (TCRdb year 2020). The method was the immunoSEQ multiplex PCR assay. The table comes from immuneACCESS by way of TCRdb, which keeps in-frame sequences with V and J called. Part of the clones is missing from these tables; in studies checked, under half for an unresolved V gene and the rest for unknown reasons. The sample yields under 250,000 clones; roughly four fifths were counted once. The ten largest clones represent 4% to 5% of the sample. The source material was peripheral blood. The origin of the receptors is a woman aged 70-85 years with acute or convalescent COVID-19.

The rearrangement joins TRBV10-1 to TRBJ1-2; D uncertain. There are 12 residues in the CDR3. V lost 2 bases to trimming and J lost 7 bases, with 8 bases between them. Germline CDR1 is WNHNN and CDR2 is SYGVQD (reference sequence). The CDR3 nucleotides are TGCGCCAGCAGTGAGGGAGCTGGTGGCTACACCTTC. Translation: CASSEGAGGYTF.

The chain uses TRBV11-2 and TRBJ2-7; TRBD1 agrees at 7 bases. The ends lost 5 bases at V and 4 bases at J; junction bases unmatched: 5. Germline lookup yields CDR1 SGHAT and CDR2 FQNNGV. CDR3 length equals 13 residues. CDR3 DNA: TGTGCCAGCAGCCCAAGACAGGGTTACGAGCAGTACTTC. This gives the protein CASSPRQGYEQYF. Complete variable domain (other parts from reference TRBV11-2 and TRBJ2-7): EAGVAQSPRYKIIEKRQSVAFWCNPISGHATLYWYQQILGQGPKLLIQFQNNGVVDDSQLPKDRFSAERLKGVDSTLKIQPAKLEDSAVYLCASSPRQGYEQYFGPGTRLTVT.

V gene TRBV25-1 combines with J gene TRBJ1-2, with TRBD1 identical over 7 bases. The germline V gene has CDR1 MGHDK and CDR2 SYGVNS. The junction had 7 bases not matched to a gene; V was cut back by 4 bases and J by 8 bases. This CDR3 comprises 13 residues. CDR3 amino acids: CASSVGTVFGYTF. The CDR3 DNA reads TGTGCCAGCAGTGTTGGGACAGTCTTCGGCTACACCTTC.

The V gene is TRBV30, the J gene TRBJ1-1; 7 bases agree with TRBD1. This CDR3 is built from 15 residues. J gave up 4 bases and V 0 bases, and 8 bases lay outside the gene matches. The germline V gene has CDR1 GTSNPN and CDR2 SVGIG (reference sequence). The CDR3 DNA reads TGTGCCTGGAGTGTACCCAGGACAGGAAGCACTGAAGCTTTCTTT. It encodes CAWSVPRTGSTEAFF.

The chain couples TRBV6-5 to TRBJ1-1; D is possibly TRBD1 (5 bases). V lost 7 bases to trimming and J lost 1 base, with 10 bases between them. In germline, CDR1 is MNHEY, CDR2 SVGAGI. The CDR3 loop spans 13 amino acids. Written as DNA, the CDR3 is TGTGCCAGCAAGGGGTCCAAGAACACTGAAGCTTTCTTT. Translated: CASKGSKNTEAFF.

This rearrangement joins TRBV29-1 to TRBJ2-1; a weak D match, TRBD1 (5 bases). CDR3 length: 14 residues. The V and J ends lost 7 bases and 0 bases respectively, with 13 bases between them. Per the germline V gene, CDR1 is SQVTM and CDR2 is ANQGSEA. The CDR3, as DNA: TGCAGCGCCTCACAGGCCCGCTCCTACAATGAGCAGTTCTTC. Translated: CSASQARSYNEQFF.

The genes are TRBV18 and TRBJ1-2; tentatively, D is TRBD1 (5 bases). Germline V gene data show CDR1 as KGHSH and CDR2 as LQKENI. The CDR3 is made up of 15 amino acids. The V end lost 3 bases, the J end lost 5 bases, and 16 bases lay between the germline ends. The CDR3 loop is CASSPGGLGRYGYTF. CDR3 DNA sequence: TGTGCCAGCTCACCGGGGGGACTTGGTCGTTATGGCTACACCTTC.

The rearrangement links TRBV11-2 to TRBJ2-1; TRBD2 matches at 10 bases. Germline V gene sequence: CDR1 SGHAT, CDR2 FQNNGV. V gave up 1 base and J gave up 9 bases; unmatched junction bases: 6. There are 15 residues in the CDR3. CDR3 sequence (DNA): TGTGCCAGCAGCTTAGTTCTAGCGGGGGAGGGTGAGCAGTTCTTC. As protein: CASSLVLAGEGEQFF.

Here the CDR3 reads CASSLGHGQPPLVQYF. CDR3 DNA: TGTGCCAGCAGCTTAGGGCATGGACAGCCACCTCTCGTGCAGTACTTC. This chain uses TRBV11-2 with TRBJ2-7, with D maybe TRBD1 (6 bases). The CDR3 is 16 amino acids. V dropped 1 base and J dropped 9 bases, with 22 bases sitting between them. CDR1 is SGHAT, CDR2 FQNNGV, per germline.

This sequence joins TRBV5-6 and TRBJ1-2; 8 bases map to TRBD1. V lost 5 bases and J lost 4; bases outside the gene matches: 7. The CDR3 sequence is 14 residues long. The germline CDR1 and CDR2 sequences are SGHDT and YYEEEE. The CDR3 DNA follows: TGTGCCAGCAGAGCACAGGACAGGGTCTATGGCTACACCTTC. Translated: CASRAQDRVYGYTF.

This clone was counted once. The V and J genes are TRBV2 and TRBJ2-1; 7 positions agree with TRBD1. V was pared by 3 bases and J by 6 bases, with 14 bases of the junction left unmatched. CDR3 length: 17 residues. The germline gives CDR1 SNHLY, CDR2 FYNNEI. This chain's CDR3 is CASSDRVGTAYLNEQFF. The DNA for the CDR3 is TGTGCCAGCAGTGATAGGGTCGGGACAGCCTATCTCAATGAGCAGTTCTTC.

V gene TRBV5-1 combines with J gene TRBJ2-5; 8 nucleotides align to TRBD2. Per the germline V gene, CDR1 is SGHRS and CDR2 is YFSETQ. V trimming: 6 bases; J trimming: 2 bases; junction bases outside the gene matches: 6. The CDR3 is 14 residues long. CDR3 nucleotides: TGCGCCAGCACAGTGGTAGCGGGACAAGAGACCCAGTACTTC. Translating gives CASTVVAGQETQYF. The complete variable domain, with remaining parts taken from reference TRBV5-1 and TRBJ2-5, reads KAGVTQTPRYLIKTRGQQVTLSCSPISGHRSVSWYQQTPGQGLQFLFEYFSETQRNKGNFPGRFSGRQFSNSRSEMNVSTLELGDSALYLCASTVVAGQETQYFGPGTRLLVL.

CDR3 nucleotide sequence: TGTGCCAGCAGCGCGACTAGCGGGGCGAACACCGGGGAGCTGTTTTTT. Translating it yields CASSATSGANTGELFF. The genes are TRBV5-6 and TRBJ2-2; 11 bases match TRBD2. Trimming took 4 bases from V and 0 from J; bases not matched to a gene: 2. CDR1 and CDR2 from the germline V gene are SGHDT and YYEEEE. CDR3 size: 16 residues.

V usage is TRBV5-1 and J usage is TRBJ2-2, with 9 bases aligning to TRBD1. The CDR3 extends over 14 amino acids. The J segment lost 7 bases and the V segment lost 7 bases, leaving 8 bases of the junction unmatched. The germline CDR1 and CDR2 sequences are SGHRS and YFSETQ. This CDR3 reads CASRIQGANGELFF. The CDR3 DNA sequence: TGCGCCAGCCGTATACAGGGGGCGAACGGGGAGCTGTTTTTT.

DNA of the CDR3: TGTGCCAGTAGTCACGGGGGGGGAGATGGCTACACCTTC. Translation: CASSHGGGDGYTF. The chain links TRBV19 to TRBJ1-2, with D maybe TRBD1 (5 bases). Trimming pared 5 bases from V and 6 bases from J, leaving 13 bases between. The CDR3 runs to 13 residues. Germline CDR1 LNHDA, CDR2 SQIVND (reference sequence).

V and J are TRBV18 and TRBJ1-4, with 8 bases lining up with TRBD1. The CDR3 covers 14 residues. Per the germline V gene, CDR1 is KGHSH and CDR2 is LQKENI. Germline trimming cut 5 bases from V and 17 bases from J; bases unmatched to any gene: 16. CDR3 in amino acids: CASSSSSGTGVGFF. CDR3 sequence (DNA): TGTGCCAGCTCATCATCTTCCGGGACAGGAGTCGGATTTTTT. Filled out from reference TRBV18 and TRBJ1-4, the complete variable domain reads NAGVMQNPRHLVRRRGQEARLRCSPMKGHSHVYWYRQLPEEGLKFMVYLQKENIIDESGMPKERFSAEFPKEGPSILRIQQVVRGDSAAYFCASSSSSGTGVGFFGSGTQLSVL.

The chain couples TRBV29-1 to TRBJ2-1, with a weak D call TRBD2 (5 bases). The germline V gene has CDR1 SQVTM and CDR2 ANQGSEA. The CDR3 has 9 amino acids. Trimming pared 7 bases from V and 7 bases from J, leaving 5 bases between. The CDR3 reads CSGGNEQFF. The CDR3 DNA is TGCAGCGGAGGGAATGAGCAGTTCTTC.

The chain couples TRBV10-1 to TRBJ2-1; maybe TRBD1 (5 bases). The germline V gene encodes CDR1 WNHNN and CDR2 SYGVQD (reference sequence). V shed 2 bases and J shed 5 bases, with 7 bases lying between them. The CDR3 covers 13 residues. The CDR3 DNA reads TGCGCCAGCAGTGAGGCGACAGACAATGAGCAGTTCTTC. This codes for CASSEATDNEQFF.

This clone was detected only once. The CDR3 here is CASSQGAKGTDTQYF. CDR3 nucleotides: TGTGCCAGCTCACAGGGGGCGAAGGGCACAGATACGCAGTATTTT. This chain uses TRBV18 with TRBJ2-3; TRBD1 matches at 7 bases. The CDR3 extends over 15 amino acids. Trimming cost V 4 bases and J 1 base; bases outside gene matches: 5. From germline, CDR1 is KGHSH and CDR2 LQKENI. Drawing the rest from reference TRBV18 and TRBJ2-3, the complete variable domain is NAGVMQNPRHLVRRRGQEARLRCSPMKGHSHVYWYRQLPEEGLKFMVYLQKENIIDESGMPKERFSAEFPKEGPSILRIQQVVRGDSAAYFCASSQGAKGTDTQYFGPGTRLTVL.

This chain uses TRBV27 with TRBJ2-7; 11 positions agree with TRBD1. From germline, CDR1 is MNHEY and CDR2 SMNVEV (reference sequence). This CDR3 region has 15 residues. With V trimmed by 6 bases and J by 3 bases, 7 bases remained unmatched. CDR3 DNA sequence: TGTGCCAGCAGATCCGGGACAGGGGGTCTCTACGAGCAGTACTTC. Amino acid sequence: CASRSGTGGLYEQYF.

V and J are TRBV7-8 and TRBJ2-7; TRBD2 matches at 8 bases. The V and J ends lost 3 bases and 4 bases, in that order; junction bases with no gene match: 5. The germline V gene encodes CDR1 SGHVS and CDR2 FQNEAQ. CDR3 length: 14 amino acids. This CDR3 reads CASSFGGGRYEQYF. The DNA for the CDR3 is TGTGCCAGCAGCTTCGGGGGGGGAAGGTACGAGCAGTACTTC.

A single count supports this clone. The chain links TRBV5-1 to TRBJ2-3; 13 nucleotides line up with TRBD2. The CDR3 covers 16 residues. Germline lookup yields CDR1 SGHRS and CDR2 YFSETQ. V was clipped by 5 bases and J by 2 bases; unmatched bases: 5. In nucleotides, the CDR3 is TGCGCCAGCAGTAGCGGGACTAGCGGGGACACAGATACGCAGTATTTT. It specifies CASSSGTSGDTDTQYF.

This clone was seen once. J is TRBJ2-2 and V is TRBV19, with 7 bases fitting TRBD2. The CDR3 has 16 amino acids. CDR1 and CDR2 from the germline V gene are LNHDA and SQIVND (reference sequence). The V segment lost 3 bases and the J segment 5 bases; nucleotides outside the gene matches: 9. CDR3 sequence reads: CASSISAGNPTGELFF. The CDR3 region has the DNA TGTGCCAGTAGTATTTCAGCGGGGAACCCTACCGGGGAGCTGTTTTTT.

The chain combines TRBV5-4 with TRBJ2-2, with 10 bases aligning to TRBD1. The CDR3 runs 16 residues. Germline CDR1 reads SGHNT; CDR2 reads YYREEE (reference sequence). After removal of 1 base from V and 8 bases from J, the junction contained 8 bases not matched to a gene. The CDR3 coding sequence is TGTGCCAGCAGCTTGTTCCATGACAGGGGGCGGGGGGAGCTGTTTTTT. Translation gives CASSLFHDRGRGELFF.

The J gene is TRBJ1-6, the V gene TRBV18, with unresolved D. The CDR3 consists of 16 residues. The germline gives CDR1 KGHSH, CDR2 LQKENI. The V end was cut by 0 bases, the J end by 7 bases, with 13 bases between. The CDR3 loop is CASSPPLRGSNSPLHF. Here the CDR3 DNA reads TGTGCCAGCTCACCACCACTTAGAGGGTCCAATTCACCCCTCCACTTT. Combining the CDR3 with reference TRBV18 and TRBJ1-6 gives the whole variable domain NAGVMQNPRHLVRRRGQEARLRCSPMKGHSHVYWYRQLPEEGLKFMVYLQKENIIDESGMPKERFSAEFPKEGPSILRIQQVVRGDSAAYFCASSPPLRGSNSPLHFGNGTRLTVT.

The chain recombines TRBV7-2 with TRBJ1-5, with D possibly being TRBD1 (6 bases). Trimming shortened V by 1 base and J by 7 bases, and 14 bases separated the two germline ends. This CDR3 is 15 amino acids long. Germline lookup yields CDR1 SGHTA and CDR2 FQGNSA. The DNA for the CDR3 is TGTGCCAGCAGCTTAGATACAGGGCCGTGGCAGCCCCAGCATTTT. It yields the protein CASSLDTGPWQPQHF.

The chain's CDR3 is CASSHRRQLRYNEQFF. The CDR3 coding sequence is TGCGCCAGCAGCCACAGGCGTCAGTTACGCTACAATGAGCAGTTCTTC. The genes are TRBV4-3 and TRBJ2-1; no firm D call. Germline V gene data show CDR1 as LGHNA and CDR2 as YSLEER. The CDR3 has 16 residues. Deletions cut 3 bases from V and 3 bases from J, with 15 bases between.